This T cell receptor (beta chain) was sequenced during a study of blood T cell repertoires in COVID-19. About the research overall: Some COVID-19 samples were acute and others convalescent; all came from the United States, Italy and Spain. The analysed material was cDNA or gDNA that came from T cells, B-cell-depleted T cells, or PBMCs.

The CDR3 is 14 amino acids. The germline CDR1 and CDR2 sequences are LNHDA and SQIVND (reference sequence). Trimming took 7 bases from V and 1 from J; bases not matched to a gene: 5. In the source study's methods: Estimation of nucleated cell counts was performed using reference gene primer amplification. Measured with immunoSEQ multiplex PCR; TCRdb has only the in-frame clones, and not every one. The D gene and trimming were derived from the DNA, and the V and J assignments and clone size from that table. This table holds about 190,000 clones, roughly 90% found once. Sample: peripheral blood. This receptor was obtained from a man between 18 and 35 years old with active or convalescent COVID-19. The chain has TRBV19 and TRBJ2-5, with 8 bases fitting TRBD2. Here the CDR3 reads CASMAGGPQETQYF. The CDR3 DNA follows: TGTGCCAGTATGGCGGGAGGCCCCCAAGAGACCCAGTACTTC.